This entry concerns a single TCR beta chain. This record belongs to a study of blood T cell repertoires in COVID-19. Whole-study context: Sites across the United States, Italy and Spain contributed samples from acute and convalescent COVID-19. T cells, B-cell-depleted T cells, or PBMCs provided the cDNA or gDNA that served as material.

The repertoire was sequenced with immunoSEQ multiplex PCR; TCRdb's copy has only in-frame clones and lacks some. This sample has 350,000 to 450,000 clones, with approximately 90% found just once. This TCR was sampled from a woman aged 40-49 years who had been exposed to COVID-19. The sequencing input was PBMCs or T cells enriched from blood (not recorded which).

The CDR3 protein is CAWSVRGNTGNTIYF. Here the CDR3 DNA reads TGTGCCTGGAGTGTACGGGGGAATACTGGAAACACCATATATTTT. The chain couples TRBV30 to TRBJ1-3; perhaps TRBD1 as D (5 bases). Germline V gives CDR1 GTSNPN, CDR2 SVGIG (reference sequence). Trimming left V 0 bases short and J 2 bases short, with 11 bases between. CDR3 length: 15 residues.